These T cell receptor beta chains were read from a single sample in a study of blood T cell repertoires in COVID-19. Sequencing was performed with immunoSEQ multiplex PCR; in TCRdb, only in-frame clones are kept and a portion is missing. The sample comprises around 260,000 clones, about 87% of which are singletons, and 2% to 2.5% rests with the top ten. Sequenced material: peripheral blood. The receptors were sampled from a woman between 50 and 59 years old with acute or convalescent COVID-19. CDR3s include the opening cysteine and the closing phenylalanine or tryptophan. A D gene is named only where the DNA matches it firmly. Size is stated for part of the rows, as once, few or many counts, or as a class when the clone is expanded.

>NA|TRBV11-3|TRBJ2-3|TRBD2
CASSLGLAGLPRTQYF
TGTGCCAGCAGCTTGGGACTAGCGGGTCTGCCGCGCACGCAGTATTTT
>NA|TRBV7-2|TRBJ2-7|TRBD1
CASSSRGLGGYEQYF
TGTGCCAGCAGCTCCAGGGGGCTAGGAGGCTACGAGCAGTACTTC
>NA|TRBV24-1|TRBJ1-4|TRBD1
CATSDRQGPDEKLFF
TGTGCCACCAGTGATCGACAGGGACCCGACGAAAAACTGTTTTTT
>once|TRBV9|TRBJ2-3|TRBD1
CASSVGTGGGGWADTQYF
TGTGCCAGCAGCGTCGGGACAGGGGGTGGAGGTTGGGCAGATACGCAGTATTTT
>NA|TRBV19|TRBJ1-3|TRBD1
CASSVTGGSENTIYF
TGTGCCAGTAGCGTAACAGGGGGCTCTGAAAACACCATATATTTT
>once|TRBV27|TRBJ1-4|TRBD1
CASSPWTGGGEKLFF
TGTGCCAGCAGTCCCTGGACAGGGGGCGGTGAAAAACTGTTTTTT
>NA|TRBV24-1|TRBJ2-3|NA
CATSGGVADTQYF
TGTGCCACCAGTGGGGGAGTAGCAGATACGCAGTATTTT
>NA|TRBV7-2|TRBJ2-7|TRBD2
CASSPPGTSAYEQYF
TGTGCCAGCAGCCCTCCCGGGACTAGCGCCTACGAGCAGTACTTC
>NA|TRBV6-5|TRBJ1-5|TRBD1
CASGDRERNQPQHF
TGTGCCAGCGGGGACAGGGAGCGCAATCAGCCCCAGCATTTT
>NA|TRBV19|TRBJ2-3|NA
CASSMGSPEALDTQYF
TGTGCCAGTAGTATGGGTAGTCCGGAGGCTCTAGATACGCAGTATTTT
>NA|TRBV24-1|TRBJ2-3|NA
CATSDSTAKSTDTQYF
TGTGCCACCAGTGATTCGACAGCTAAAAGCACAGATACGCAGTATTTT
>NA|TRBV5-1|TRBJ1-4|NA
CASSLGGNEKLFF
TGCGCCAGCAGCTTGGGCGGTAATGAAAAACTGTTTTTT
>few|TRBV2|TRBJ1-1|TRBD1
CASGTEMNTEAFF
TGTGCCAGCGGGACAGAAATGAACACTGAAGCTTTCTTT
>NA|TRBV18|TRBJ1-2|TRBD1
CASSPGTGPYNYGYTF
TGTGCCAGCTCACCGGGGACAGGGCCTTATAACTATGGCTACACCTTC
>NA|TRBV7-9|TRBJ1-6|NA
CASSSTGNNSPLHF
TGTGCCAGCAGCTCTACAGGGAATAATTCACCCCTCCACTTT
>few|TRBV9|TRBJ2-7|TRBD1
CASSVGDRDVPEQYF
TGTGCCAGCAGCGTTGGGGACAGGGATGTTCCCGAGCAGTACTTC
>NA|TRBV10-3|TRBJ1-1|NA
CAIKAAESDDTEAFF
TGTGCCATCAAGGCTGCGGAATCAGACGACACTGAAGCTTTCTTT
>NA|TRBV6-6|TRBJ2-2|NA
CASSYSRTGELFF
TGTGCCAGCAGTTACTCCCGCACCGGGGAGCTGTTTTTT
>NA|TRBV4-1|TRBJ1-4|NA
CASSQEDRAGEKLFF
TGCGCCAGCAGCCAAGAAGACCGAGCCGGGGAAAAACTGTTTTTT